The 28 T cell receptor beta chains given below trace back to one sample, sequenced in a study of T cell repertoires in cytomegalovirus infection. No cognate antigen is known for these TCRs. One entry per CDR3 protein results from TCRdb running MiXCR on the reads. Of around 71,000 distinct CDR3 sequences detected, about 40% appear once; the ten largest clones hold over 85%. The material sequenced was CD8+ T cells from cultured PBMCs, taken from culture after CMV antigen stimulation. The receptor source for this set is a human donor in good health (CMV status not recorded). Some clones in this sample may be carry-over from other donors' samples.

There are a few counts of this clonotype. The chain carries TRBV7-2 and TRBJ2-4, with D unclear. Germline V gene lookup returns CDR1 SGHTA and CDR2 FQGNSA. With 7 bases removed from V and 8 bases from J, the gap between germline ends came to 18 bases. The CDR3 loop spans 14 amino acids. This chain's CDR3 is CASTARAYSDIQYF. In DNA form, the CDR3 reads TGTGCCAGCACCGCTCGAGCGTATTCGGACATTCAGTACTTC. The variable domain in full, with the rest retrieved from reference TRBV7-2 and TRBJ2-4, is GAGVSQSPSNKVTEKGKDVELRCDPISGHTALYWYRQSLGQGLEFLIYFQGNSAPDKSGLPSDRFSAERTGGSVSTLTIQRTQQEDSAVYLCASTARAYSDIQYFGAGTRLSVL.

The chain combines TRBV4-1 with TRBJ2-2; tentatively, D is TRBD2 (6 bases). Deletions cut 6 bases from V and 3 bases from J, with 14 bases between. The germline gives CDR1 MGHRA, CDR2 YSYEKL. The CDR3 has 15 residues. The CDR3 nucleotides are TGCGCCAGCAGAAACACGGGACTGCACACCGGGGAGCTGTTTTTT. Translating it yields CASRNTGLHTGELFF.

The chain joins TRBV7-9 to TRBJ2-3; a possible D gene is TRBD2 (7 bases). Per the germline V gene, CDR1 is SEHNR and CDR2 is FQNEAQ (reference sequence). The CDR3 runs 15 residues. V was cut by 5 bases and J by 4 bases, with 16 bases left in between. The CDR3, as DNA: TGTGCCAGCAGCCTTCCGGGGGGCGACCCAGATACGCAGTATTTT. It encodes CASSLPGGDPDTQYF.

This clonotype was recorded a few times. The chain uses TRBV5-4 and TRBJ1-2; 9 nucleotides agree with TRBD1. Germline CDR1 reads SGHNT; CDR2 reads YYREEE (reference sequence). This CDR3 contains 18 residues. V lost 1 base and J lost 1; bases outside the gene matches: 11. In nucleotides, the CDR3 is TGTGCCAGCAGCTTGCCTGATCTTACAGGGGGCCTTAACTATGGCTACACCTTC. It codes for CASSLPDLTGGLNYGYTF.

The V call is TRBV11-3, the J call TRBJ2-1, with D perhaps TRBD2 (5 bases). This CDR3 is built from 14 residues. Germline CDR1 reads SGHNT; CDR2 reads YENEEA. Trimming left V 7 bases short and J 0 bases short, with 10 bases between. In DNA form, the CDR3 reads TGTGCCAGCACCCTCGGAGGCTCCTACAATGAGCAGTTCTTC. This sequence encodes CASTLGGSYNEQFF.

The chain is built from TRBV7-6 and TRBJ2-1; D gene unclear. V was trimmed by 2 bases and J by 7 bases, leaving 27 bases between them. Germline V gene lookup returns CDR1 SGHVS and CDR2 FNYEAQ. The CDR3 spans 19 residues. CDR3 sequence reads: CASSLLDLNPLLTRNEQFF. The CDR3 coding sequence is TGTGCCAGCAGCTTATTGGACCTGAACCCTCTACTAACACGTAATGAGCAGTTCTTC.

The chain uses TRBV29-1 and TRBJ1-2; 8 bases map to TRBD1. Germline CDR1 reads SQVTM; CDR2 reads ANQGSEA. The CDR3 is 16 residues long. V lost 0 bases and J lost 0; bases outside the gene matches: 6. CDR3 nucleotide sequence: TGCAGCGTTGAAGATCTTCCACAGGGGGCTAACTATGGCTACACCTTC. Translated, it gives CSVEDLPQGANYGYTF.

This clonotype has more than one count but fewer than ten. The rearrangement uses TRBV7-9 and TRBJ2-7, with 10 bases matching TRBD1. J gave up 0 bases and V 5 bases, and 13 bases lay outside the gene matches. The germline gives CDR1 SEHNR, CDR2 FQNEAQ (reference sequence). This CDR3 is 18 amino acids long. CDR3 nucleotide sequence: TGTGCCAGCAGCCACAATAGGGGACAGGGGACGAGCTCCTACGAGCAGTACTTC. It codes for CASSHNRGQGTSSYEQYF.

The chain carries TRBV10-3 and TRBJ2-1, with a possible D match to TRBD2 (6 bases). Germline loops: CDR1 ENHRY, CDR2 SYGVKD. This CDR3 is 15 amino acids long. V gave up 8 bases and J gave up 1 base, with 15 bases separating them. CDR3 amino acids: CAIQPPGGSYNEQFF. CDR3 nucleotide sequence: TGTGCCATCCAGCCCCCTGGGGGGTCCTACAATGAGCAGTTCTTC.

The chain links TRBV7-2 to TRBJ2-5, with 8 bases matching TRBD2. Looked up from germline, CDR1 is SGHTA and CDR2 is FQGNSA. CDR3 length equals 15 residues. V trimming: 5 bases; J trimming: 5 bases; junction bases outside the gene matches: 10. The CDR3 nucleotides are TGTGCCAGCAGCCAAGGCGGGGGGTGGGGGGAGACCCAGTACTTC. Protein product: CASSQGGGWGETQYF.

The CDR3 is CASSFQDRPQETQYF. For the CDR3, the DNA is TGTGCCAGCAGTTTCCAGGACAGGCCACAAGAGACCCAGTACTTC. V and J are TRBV6-2 or TRBV6-3 and TRBJ2-5; the match to TRBD1 covers 7 bases. Germline V lookup: CDR1 MNHEY, CDR2 SVGEGT. CDR3 size: 15 residues. The ends lost 4 bases at V and 2 bases at J; junction bases unmatched: 7.

This clonotype was counted at least ten times. This chain uses TRBV7-2 with TRBJ2-4, with a possible D match to TRBD2 (6 bases). Germline CDR1 SGHTA, CDR2 FQGNSA. V gave up 5 bases and J gave up 1 base, with 18 bases separating them. CDR3 size: 17 residues. This CDR3 reads CASSPTPGVYAKNIQYF. DNA of the CDR3: TGTGCCAGCAGCCCAACCCCGGGGGTTTACGCCAAAAACATTCAGTACTTC.

This clonotype occurred a few times. V usage is TRBV19 and J usage is TRBJ1-5, with unresolved D. Germline V gives CDR1 LNHDA, CDR2 SQIVND (reference sequence). This CDR3 is 13 amino acids long. V was clipped by 5 bases and J by 8 bases, with 13 bases between them. CDR3 loop: CASSFGTWEPQHF. The DNA of the CDR3 is TGTGCCAGTAGTTTCGGTACTTGGGAGCCCCAGCATTTT.

This clonotype was seen a handful of times. The chain couples TRBV11-2 to TRBJ1-2; no reliable D call. Germline CDR1 reads SGHAT; CDR2 reads FQNNGV. This CDR3 spans 15 amino acids. V lost 1 base, J lost 0 bases, and 9 bases lay in between. CDR3 sequence: CASSLGVSSNYGYTF. The DNA for the CDR3 is TGTGCCAGCAGCTTAGGTGTCAGTTCTAACTATGGCTACACCTTC.

The V gene is TRBV20-1, the J gene TRBJ2-3; 9 positions agree with TRBD2. CDR1 is DFQATT, CDR2 SNEGSKA, per germline (reference sequence). V trimming: 6 bases; J trimming: 1 base; junction bases outside the gene matches: 8. The CDR3 is made up of 15 amino acids. The CDR3 sequence is CSARLADRGTDTQYF. The CDR3 region has the DNA TGCAGTGCAAGACTAGCGGATAGGGGCACAGATACGCAGTATTTT.

This clonotype turned up a few times. The chain has TRBV10-3 and TRBJ1-2; D may be TRBD1 (5 bases). The V end lost 7 bases, the J end lost 3 bases, and 15 bases lay between the germline ends. CDR1 is ENHRY, CDR2 SYGVKD, per germline. The CDR3 extends over 14 amino acids. The DNA for the CDR3 is TGTGCCATCACCCCGACAGAGGCCTACTATGGCTACACCTTC. This translates into CAITPTEAYYGYTF.

The genes are TRBV7-2 and TRBJ2-7; 9 bases align to TRBD1. Losses at the gene ends were 2 bases for V and 3 bases for J; bases not matched to a gene: 11. The CDR3 is 17 amino acids. In germline, CDR1 is SGHTA, CDR2 FQGNSA. The CDR3 DNA reads TGTGCCAGCAGCTTACTAGGACAGGGGATGTTGGGCTACGAGCAGTACTTC. Its protein is CASSLLGQGMLGYEQYF. Variable domain in full (rest from reference TRBV7-2 and TRBJ2-7): GAGVSQSPSNKVTEKGKDVELRCDPISGHTALYWYRQSLGQGLEFLIYFQGNSAPDKSGLPSDRFSAERTGGSVSTLTIQRTQQEDSAVYLCASSLLGQGMLGYEQYFGPGTRLTVT.

The V and J genes are TRBV7-9 and TRBJ2-7; 10 bases line up with TRBD1. CDR1 and CDR2 (germline): SEHNR, FQNEAQ (reference sequence). CDR3 length: 16 amino acids. The V gene end was trimmed by 3 bases and the J gene end by 3 bases; junction bases not matched to a gene: 8. CDR3 coding DNA: TGTGCCAGCAGCTTGAGTACGAGGACAGGGGGCTACGAGCAGTACTTC. Its protein is CASSLSTRTGGYEQYF.

This clonotype was observed at least ten times. In DNA form, the CDR3 reads TGTGCCAGCAGCTTAGAGGCCGGAACAGATACGCAGTATTTT. It codes for CASSLEAGTDTQYF. This chain links TRBV7-2 with TRBJ2-3; D gene uncertain. V lost 1 base and J lost 3, with 8 bases in between. CDR1 and CDR2 (germline): SGHTA, FQGNSA. CDR3 size: 14 residues.

On this clonotype: One end of the junction varies from germline; a read error may be responsible. The V and J genes are TRBV7-2 and TRBJ2-7, with D perhaps TRBD1 or TRBD2 (5 bases each). The CDR3 is 13 residues long. CDR1 and CDR2 from the germline V gene are SGHTA and FQGNSA. The CDR3 sequence: CSSSLGTDYEQYF. The CDR3 DNA follows: TGTTCCAGCAGCTTAGGGACCGACTACGAGCAGTACTTC.

V usage is TRBV15 and J usage is TRBJ1-5; the D is unclear. The V and J ends lost 0 bases and 4 bases respectively, with 10 bases between them. The CDR3 has 15 amino acids. The germline V gene has CDR1 LNHNV and CDR2 YYDKDF (reference sequence). CDR3 in DNA: TGTGCCACCAGCAGAGATCGCGCAGGTAATCAGCCCCAGCATTTT. Encoded protein: CATSRDRAGNQPQHF.

The chain employs TRBV19 and TRBJ2-4; 12 positions agree with TRBD2. Germline V gene data show CDR1 as LNHDA and CDR2 as SQIVND (reference sequence). This CDR3 contains 15 residues. J was trimmed by 8 bases and V by 2 bases; bases with no gene match: 4. Written as DNA, the CDR3 is TGTGCCAGTAGTATACCTAGCGGGGGGGCGGACATTCAGTACTTC. It is translated as CASSIPSGGADIQYF.

This clonotype was seen at least ten times. V and J are TRBV7-9 and TRBJ2-1; 9 positions agree with TRBD2. This CDR3 spans 18 amino acids. Looked up from germline, CDR1 is SEHNR and CDR2 is FQNEAQ (reference sequence). V lost 1 base to trimming and J lost 4 bases; unmatched junction nucleotides: 11. The CDR3 is CASSLVGGGASLYNEQFF. In nucleotides, the CDR3 is TGTGCCAGCAGCTTAGTAGGCGGGGGGGCCTCTCTGTACAATGAGCAGTTCTTC.

In DNA form, the CDR3 reads TGTGCCAGCAGCCCCTCTGGGGGGGTGGGTCGCAATGAGCAGTTCTTC. Translation gives CASSPSGGVGRNEQFF. This chain connects TRBV9 to TRBJ2-1; 7 positions agree with TRBD2. V lost 4 bases, J lost 6 bases, and 13 bases stayed unmatched. From germline, CDR1 is SGDLS and CDR2 YYNGEE. The CDR3 is 16 residues long.

This chain joins TRBV29-1 and TRBJ2-2, with TRBD2 matching over 11 bases. The CDR3 is 16 amino acids. Per germline, CDR1 SQVTM and CDR2 ANQGSEA. The junction had 6 bases not matched to a gene; V was cut back by 6 bases and J by 0 bases. The CDR3 DNA reads TGCAGCGTCACTACGACTAGCGGGGCGAACACCGGGGAGCTGTTTTTT. It encodes CSVTTTSGANTGELFF.

This clonotype was recorded a few times. Written as DNA, the CDR3 is TGTGCCAGCAGCTTAGTGGGGAGCACAGATACGCAGTATTTT. Protein product: CASSLVGSTDTQYF. The chain has TRBV7-6 and TRBJ2-3, with unresolved D. Trimming took 1 base from V and 0 from J, leaving 5 bases between them. The CDR3 is 14 amino acids. CDR1 is SGHVS and CDR2 is FNYEAQ in the germline V gene. Looking up the rest from reference TRBV7-6 and TRBJ2-3 gives the full variable domain: GAGVSQSPRYKVTKRGQDVALRCDPISGHVSLYWYRQALGQGPEFLTYFNYEAQQDKSGLPNDRFSAERPEGSISTLTIQRTEQRDSAMYRCASSLVGSTDTQYFGPGTRLTVL.

This clonotype came up a few times. The chain recombines TRBV11-2 with TRBJ2-1, with 8 bases that match TRBD1. The CDR3 length is 16 residues. CDR1 is SGHAT, CDR2 FQNNGV, per germline. J gave up 9 bases and V 5 bases, and 15 bases lay outside the gene matches. CDR3 residues: CASSISGTGWFSEQFF. The CDR3, as DNA: TGTGCCAGCAGCATCTCCGGGACAGGATGGTTTAGTGAGCAGTTCTTC.

This chain links TRBV4-1 with TRBJ2-7; D not resolved. The CDR3 length is 14 residues. Per the germline V gene, CDR1 is MGHRA and CDR2 is YSYEKL. Trimming took 0 bases from V and 4 from J, leaving 10 bases between them. The CDR3 spells CASSQDLELYEQYF. The CDR3, as DNA: TGCGCCAGCAGCCAAGATTTGGAGCTTTACGAGCAGTACTTC.